The 16 T cell receptor beta chains below come from one sample, sequenced in a study of blood T cells in healthy people across ages. A second PCR of roughly 7 to 11 cycles used a sample-barcoded 5' primer and a J-beta primer mix. In TCRdb, the 5' RACE reads were re-called with MiXCR into one record per CDR3 protein. Altogether 650,000 to 800,000 distinct CDR3 sequences are present, more than 45% being singletons, with the ten largest covering approximately 13%. The sequenced material came from blood. The source of these receptors is a woman of 80 years or more in good health.

This clonotype came up a few times. V and J are TRBV19 and TRBJ2-1; 8 nucleotides agree with TRBD1. Germline assignment: CDR1 LNHDA and CDR2 SQIVND (reference sequence). The CDR3 has 13 amino acids. The V gene end was trimmed by 5 bases and the J gene end by 15 bases; junction bases not matched to a gene: 12. The CDR3 bases are TGTGCCAGTAGTCCCGGACAGGGCCGTTTAGGGTTCTTC. Protein sequence: CASSPGQGRLGFF.

Concerning this clonotype: A clone one base away is much larger, so this may be a read error. The CDR3 protein is CATTSGLAGQETQYF. The CDR3 nucleotides read TGTGCCACCACTTCGGGACTAGCGGGTCAAGAGACCCAGTACTTC. The rearrangement links TRBV10-3 to TRBJ2-5; 12 nucleotides agree with TRBD2. The length of the CDR3 is 15 residues. Per the germline V gene, CDR1 is ENHRY and CDR2 is SYGVKD. With V trimmed by 10 bases and J by 2 bases, 8 bases remained unmatched.

Remarks on this clonotype: One junction end disagrees with the germline gene, perhaps due to a read error. The genes are TRBV5-1 and TRBJ2-3, with D unclear. Germline assignment: CDR1 SGHRS and CDR2 YFSETQ. There are 13 residues in the CDR3. The CDR3 spells CASSGEGTETQYF. The CDR3 DNA sequence: TGCGCCAGCAGCGGCGAAGGCACAGAGACGCAGTATTTT.

The chain recombines TRBV6-5 with TRBJ1-3; D gene unclear. The length of the CDR3 is 16 residues. Trimming took off 2 bases at V and 2 bases at J, with 13 bases between the two ends. Germline-derived CDR1 and CDR2 are MNHEY and SVGAGI. CDR3 amino acids: CASSYRSRFPGNTIYF. Written as DNA, the CDR3 is TGTGCCAGCAGTTACCGTAGCCGCTTCCCTGGAAACACCATATATTTT.

In this sample, this clonotype turned up many times. The chain recombines TRBV7-9 with TRBJ2-4; D is ambiguous. Per germline, CDR1 SEHNR and CDR2 FQNEAQ (reference sequence). Trimming shortened V by 2 bases and J by 0 bases, and 11 bases separated the two germline ends. The CDR3 contains 16 residues. The CDR3 spells CASSLTGFLAKNIQYF. DNA of the CDR3: TGTGCCAGCAGCTTAACCGGTTTCCTAGCCAAAAACATTCAGTACTTC.

This clonotype was seen just once. V usage is TRBV3-1 and J usage is TRBJ2-5; no clear D gene. Looked up from germline, CDR1 is LGHDT and CDR2 is YNNKEL (reference sequence). This CDR3 has 13 amino acids. V lost 1 base and J 2 bases, leaving 5 bases between the germline ends. CDR3 bases: TGTGCCAGCAGCCAAGCTTTTCAAGAGACCCAGTACTTC. Residues: CASSQAFQETQYF.

V and J are TRBV18 and TRBJ1-4; a weak D match, TRBD1 (5 bases). V was clipped by 10 bases and J by 4 bases, with 13 bases between them. CDR3 length: 13 residues. CDR1 is KGHSH and CDR2 is LQKENI in the germline V gene. CDR3 sequence: CATAGTHNEKLFF. The CDR3 DNA reads as TGTGCCACCGCCGGGACTCATAATGAAAAACTGTTTTTT.

Worth noting for this clonotype: One base away lies a much larger clone, so this may be a sequencing read error. The chain recombines TRBV4-2 with TRBJ2-1; D unresolved. The J call may be faulty, since TRBJ2-7 better matches the DNA end. Germline CDR1 LGHNA, CDR2 YNFKEQ. The CDR3 loop spans 16 amino acids. This CDR3 reads CASSQETGSSYNEQYF. The CDR3 DNA reads TGTGCCAGCAGCCAAGAAACTGGCAGCTCCTACAATGAGCAGTACTTC.

This chain links TRBV20-1 with TRBJ1-1; the D is unclear. Germline loops: CDR1 DFQATT, CDR2 SNEGSKA (reference sequence). The length of the CDR3 is 12 residues. With 1 base removed from V and 7 bases from J, the gap between germline ends came to 10 bases. This CDR3 reads CSARGGNGEAFF. CDR3 in DNA: TGCAGTGCTAGAGGGGGTAACGGTGAAGCTTTCTTT.

This clonotype was detected ten times or more. The chain uses TRBV5-1 and TRBJ2-1; TRBD2 matches at 14 bases. The CDR3 sequence is 13 residues long. V dropped 4 bases and J dropped 12; count of bases not matched to a gene: 3. The V gene's germline CDR1 is SGHRS and CDR2 YFSETQ. CDR3 loop: CASSPGTSGGQFF. The CDR3, as DNA: TGCGCCAGCAGCCCCGGGACTAGCGGGGGGCAGTTCTTC.

This rearrangement joins TRBV4-1 to TRBJ2-1, with D perhaps TRBD2 (5 bases). Germline assignment: CDR1 MGHRA and CDR2 YSYEKL. The length of the CDR3 is 15 residues. Trimming left V 2 bases short and J 6 bases short, with 14 bases between. This chain's CDR3 is CASSQHGDFCNEQFF. The CDR3 DNA is TGCGCCAGCAGCCAACACGGGGATTTCTGCAATGAGCAGTTCTTC.

V is TRBV7-7 and J is TRBJ2-1; 10 bases map to TRBD2. This CDR3 comprises 13 residues. V trimming: 6 bases; J trimming: 8 bases; junction bases outside the gene matches: 4. Germline CDR1 reads SSHAT; CDR2 reads FNYEAQ (reference sequence). CDR3 bases: TGTGCCAGCAGTCCTAGCGGGAGCCATGAGCAGTTCTTC. This encodes CASSPSGSHEQFF.

Ten or more counts support this clonotype. The V gene is TRBV12-3 or TRBV12-4, the J gene TRBJ2-7, with TRBD2 matching over 12 bases. The J segment lost 4 bases and the V segment lost 6 bases, leaving 4 bases of the junction unmatched. The CDR3 is 14 amino acids. The DNA for the CDR3 is TGTGCCAGCAGCGGACTAGCGGGGAGTTACGAGCAGTACTTC. This sequence encodes CASSGLAGSYEQYF.

Turning to this clonotype: Since a much larger clone is just one base distant, this may be a read error. The chain recombines TRBV29-1 with TRBJ1-5; a weak D match, TRBD1 (5 bases). The CDR3 contains 14 residues. Germline V lookup: CDR1 SQVTM, CDR2 ANQGSEA. V was clipped by 6 bases and J by 3 bases, with 15 bases between them. CDR3 sequence reads: CSVSVGAHNQPQHF. The DNA of the CDR3 is TGCAGCGTGTCCGTCGGGGCGCACAATCAGCCCCAGCATTTT.

In the case of this clonotype: Just one base apart from a much larger clone, this may be a read error. This rearrangement joins TRBV20-1 to TRBJ2-7; D call uncertain. With 4 bases removed from V and 4 bases from J, the gap between germline ends came to 20 bases. Looked up from germline, CDR1 is DFQATT and CDR2 is SNEGSKA (reference sequence). The CDR3 has 15 amino acids. CDR3 sequence reads: CSANGRHLSLYEQYF. The CDR3 coding sequence is TGCAGTGCTAACGGCAGACACCTATCTTTGTACGAGCAGTACTTC.

This clonotype has at least ten counts. The V and J genes are TRBV12-3 or TRBV12-4 and TRBJ2-5; D might be TRBD2 (6 bases). V gave up 4 bases and J gave up 6 bases, with 15 bases separating them. The length of the CDR3 is 14 residues. CDR3 sequence reads: CASSWGDPGKTQYF. The CDR3 bases are TGTGCCAGCAGTTGGGGGGATCCGGGGAAGACCCAGTACTTC.